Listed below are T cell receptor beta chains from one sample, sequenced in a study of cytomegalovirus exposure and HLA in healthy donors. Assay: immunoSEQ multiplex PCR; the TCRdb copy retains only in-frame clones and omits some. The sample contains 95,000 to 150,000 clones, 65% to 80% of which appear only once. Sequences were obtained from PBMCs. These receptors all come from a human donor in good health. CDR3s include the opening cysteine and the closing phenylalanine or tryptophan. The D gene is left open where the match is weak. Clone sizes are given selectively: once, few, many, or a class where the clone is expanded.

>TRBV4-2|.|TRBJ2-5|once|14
TGTGCCAGCAGCCAAAAGTCGGGAGATGAGACCCAGTACTTC
CASSQKSGDETQYF
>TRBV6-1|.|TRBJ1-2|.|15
TGTGCCAGCAGTGAAAGGACAGTGAGGGCATATGGCTACACCTTC
CASSERTVRAYGYTF
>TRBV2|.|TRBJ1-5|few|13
TGTGCCAGCAGCCTACAGGACAATCAGCCCCAGCATTTT
CASSLQDNQPQHF
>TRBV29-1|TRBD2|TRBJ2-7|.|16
TGCAGCGTTGTTCCAGCAGGCTGGGACTACTCCTACGAGCAGTACTTC
CSVVPAGWDYSYEQYF
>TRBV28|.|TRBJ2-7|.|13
TGTGCCATCGTCAGGGTTCAAGGTAGCGAGCAGTACTTC
CAIVRVQGSEQYF
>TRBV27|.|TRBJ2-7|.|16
TGTGCCAGCAGTTTATCAGTTACAGGGACCTCCTACGAGCAGTACTTC
CASSLSVTGTSYEQYF
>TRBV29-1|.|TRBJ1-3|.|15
TGCAGCGTTGAAGATCTGTCAGGGCCTGGAAACACCATATATTTT
CSVEDLSGPGNTIYF
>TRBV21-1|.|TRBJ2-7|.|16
TGTGCCAGCAGCCCGCTGACAGCGCTTGGCTCCTACGAGCAGTACTTC
CASSPLTALGSYEQYF
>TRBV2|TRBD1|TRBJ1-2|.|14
TGTGCCAGCAGTGCAGGGGGCTCCCTCTATGGCTACACCTTC
CASSAGGSLYGYTF
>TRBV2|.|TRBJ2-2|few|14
TGTGCCTCCGGGACATCCAGGACCACCGGGGAGCTGTTTTTT
CASGTSRTTGELFF
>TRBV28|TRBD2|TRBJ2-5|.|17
TGTGCCAGCAGCCCTGGGACTAGCGGGGCCTACCAAGAGACCCAGTACTTC
CASSPGTSGAYQETQYF
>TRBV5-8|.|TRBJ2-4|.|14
TGTGCCAGCAGCTTGTCCGGGTCTAAAAACATTCAGTACTTC
CASSLSGSKNIQYF
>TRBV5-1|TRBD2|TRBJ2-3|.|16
TGCGCCAGCAGCTTGGGGACTAGCGGGGCCACAGATACGCAGTATTTT
CASSLGTSGATDTQYF
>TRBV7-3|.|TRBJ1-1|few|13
TGTGCCAGCAGCTTAGTTCGGGGAGGTGAAGCTTTCTTT
CASSLVRGGEAFF